This TCR beta chain was retrieved from a study of cytomegalovirus exposure and HLA in healthy donors. Across the study: Caucasian-associated ancestry cluster membership applied to less than 85% of over 350 genotyped donors.

Unrecorded for this donor was the CMV serostatus. PCR used 60 Vbeta primers and 13 Jbeta primers. Libraries were prepared by immunoSEQ multiplex PCR; TCRdb keeps only in-frame clonotypes and omits some of them. The sample carries fewer than 150,000 clones, around 73% recorded once. The sample taken for sequencing was PBMCs. The origin of this receptor is a human donor in good health.

Here the CDR3 reads CASSPQVGDSYEQYF. In DNA, the CDR3 is TGTGCCAGCTCACCACAGGTCGGGGATTCCTACGAGCAGTACTTC. The gene calls are TRBV18 and TRBJ2-7, with a possible D match to TRBD2 (5 bases). V was clipped by 1 base and J by 1 base, with 11 bases between them. Per the germline V gene, CDR1 is KGHSH and CDR2 is LQKENI. The CDR3 sequence is 15 residues long.